The 31 T cell receptor beta chains below were found in one sample sequenced in a study of blood T cells in healthy people across ages. A sample-barcoded 5' primer and a J-beta primer mix were used in a second PCR of about 7 to 12 cycles. TCRdb processed the 5' RACE reads anew with MiXCR; each CDR3 protein has one entry. The data hold roughly 1,700,000 distinct CDR3 sequences, with 28% observed a single time. The sequenced sample consisted of blood. These receptors originate from a woman under 40 in good health.

This clonotype has a handful of counts. The chain couples TRBV5-1 to TRBJ2-5; D remains unclear. V was shortened by 3 bases and J by 5 bases, with 14 bases between the two germline ends. There are 14 residues in the CDR3. Germline V gene lookup returns CDR1 SGHRS and CDR2 YFSETQ. The CDR3 here is CASSSLDPAETQYF. Written as DNA, the CDR3 is TGCGCCAGCAGCTCATTAGACCCGGCGGAGACCCAGTACTTC.

There are a few counts of this clonotype. The chain uses TRBV7-2 and TRBJ2-1, with a possible D match to TRBD2 (7 bases). V lost 5 bases to trimming and J lost 6 bases, with 14 bases between them. CDR3 length: 14 amino acids. Germline V gene lookup returns CDR1 SGHTA and CDR2 FQGNSA. DNA for the CDR3: TGTGCCAGCAGCCAGGGGTGGACTAGCAATGAGCAGTTCTTC. Translated, it gives CASSQGWTSNEQFF.

The chain recombines TRBV28 with TRBJ1-2; possible D gene TRBD1, 5 bases. Germline assignment: CDR1 MDHEN and CDR2 SYDVKM. V gave up 10 bases and J gave up 8 bases, with 20 bases separating them. The CDR3 is 13 amino acids. In DNA form, the CDR3 reads TGTGCCACCAGGGACCGCCCGGGTCCGGGCTACACCTTC. Protein product: CATRDRPGPGYTF.

This rearrangement joins TRBV10-1 to TRBJ2-1; D call uncertain. Deletions cut 7 bases from V and 9 bases from J, with 19 bases between. The CDR3 has 14 residues. Germline CDR1 is WNHNN and CDR2 is SYGVQD (reference sequence). The CDR3 here is CASTGPGEHGEQFF. Written as DNA, the CDR3 is TGCGCCAGCACCGGACCTGGGGAACATGGTGAGCAGTTCTTC.

This clonotype was seen many times. This chain connects TRBV20-1 to TRBJ1-5; 7 bases match TRBD1. J gave up 4 bases and V 0 bases, and 9 bases lay outside the gene matches. CDR1 and CDR2 from the germline V gene are DFQATT and SNEGSKA (reference sequence). The CDR3 spans 16 residues. CDR3 bases: TGCAGTGCTAGAGATGGAGGGGGCTACAGGAATCAGCCCCAGCATTTT. It yields the protein CSARDGGGYRNQPQHF.

This clonotype was seen more than once but under ten times. The chain is built from TRBV6-5 and TRBJ2-1; D perhaps matches TRBD2 (7 bases). V shed 7 bases and J shed 6 bases, with 22 bases lying between them. The CDR3 length is 16 residues. Germline V gene sequence: CDR1 MNHEY, CDR2 SVGAGI. The CDR3 DNA follows: TGTGCCAGCAATCCAGCGGGACAAGGACGAGGCAATGAGCAGTTCTTC. It codes for CASNPAGQGRGNEQFF.

This clonotype was seen ten or more times. The chain has TRBV6-5 and TRBJ2-7; 8 nucleotides line up with TRBD1. There are 14 residues in the CDR3. The V gene's germline CDR1 is MNHEY and CDR2 SVGAGI. Trimming cost V 5 bases and J 2 bases; bases outside gene matches: 5. CDR3 DNA: TGTGCCAGCAGTCGACAGGGGTTAACCTACGAGCAGTACTTC. Its translation: CASSRQGLTYEQYF.

The rearrangement joins TRBV7-2 to TRBJ2-5, with 8 bases aligning to TRBD1. With the DNA end fitting TRBJ2-7 better, the J assignment may be wrong. The CDR3 contains 15 residues. Looked up from germline, CDR1 is SGHTA and CDR2 is FQGNSA. The CDR3 DNA follows: TGTGCCAGCAGCCGAAATCCGGACAGGGTCTACGAGCAGTACTTC. It is translated as CASSRNPDRVYEQYF.

Many counts were recorded for this clonotype. The V gene is TRBV20-1, the J gene TRBJ2-4; no reliable D call. The DNA end is more similar to TRBJ2-7, so the J call may be wrong. The CDR3 spans 13 residues. The germline CDR1 and CDR2 sequences are DFQATT and SNEGSKA (reference sequence). DNA of the CDR3: TGCAGTGCTGGGCCCTCGATTGCCTACGAGCAGTACTTC. This codes for CSAGPSIAYEQYF.

This clonotype was picked up many times. The chain employs TRBV7-3 and TRBJ2-7; no clear D. Trimming took off 5 bases at V and 2 bases at J, with 13 bases between the two ends. This CDR3 comprises 14 residues. Germline values: CDR1 SGHTA, CDR2 FQGTGA. For the CDR3, the DNA is TGTGCCAGCAGCCCTTCTAGGTCTACCTACGAGCAGTACTTC. Protein product: CASSPSRSTYEQYF.

This clonotype has more than one count but fewer than ten. The chain carries TRBV5-5 and TRBJ2-7, with 7 nucleotides matching TRBD1. The CDR3 totals 15 residues. V lost 5 bases and J lost 0; bases outside the gene matches: 8. Germline V lookup: CDR1 SGHKS, CDR2 YYEKEE (reference sequence). The CDR3 sequence: CASRIGTETSYEQYF. DNA of the CDR3: TGTGCCAGCAGGATAGGGACAGAGACCTCCTACGAGCAGTACTTC.

The sample holds a few counts of this clonotype. The chain combines TRBV4-1 with TRBJ2-5; 9 nucleotides line up with TRBD2. The CDR3 has 15 residues. CDR1 is MGHRA and CDR2 is YSYEKL in the germline V gene. Trimming took 0 bases from V and 5 from J; bases not matched to a gene: 4. The CDR3 is CASSQDASGAETQYF. CDR3 sequence (DNA): TGCGCCAGCAGCCAAGATGCTAGCGGGGCGGAGACCCAGTACTTC.

This clonotype was counted between two and nine times. The genes are TRBV12-3 or TRBV12-4 and TRBJ1-4, with D unresolved. V was cut by 5 bases and J by 3 bases, with 4 bases left in between. The CDR3 loop spans 12 amino acids. This chain's CDR3 is CASSPANEKLFF. In nucleotides, the CDR3 is TGTGCCAGCAGTCCCGCTAATGAAAAACTGTTTTTT.

The chain employs TRBV12-3 or TRBV12-4 and TRBJ1-1; D uncertain. The CDR3 has 14 residues. The V and J ends lost 4 bases and 4 bases respectively, with 13 bases between them. The chain's CDR3 is CASSWTRTSTEAFF. The CDR3, as DNA: TGTGCCAGCAGTTGGACCCGCACGAGCACTGAAGCTTTCTTT.

This clonotype was recorded at least ten times. The rearrangement joins TRBV7-9 to TRBJ2-7; D may match TRBD1 or TRBD2 (5 bases each). V was clipped by 2 bases and J by 2 bases, with 16 bases between them. This CDR3 region has 16 residues. The V gene's germline CDR1 is SEHNR and CDR2 FQNEAQ (reference sequence). This chain's CDR3 is CASSLWGVGDPYEQYF. CDR3 DNA: TGTGCCAGCAGCTTATGGGGAGTAGGGGATCCCTACGAGCAGTACTTC.

This clonotype was detected a few times. A junction boundary mismatches the germline segment, possibly from a read error. The V and J genes are TRBV27 and TRBJ2-7; D not resolved. There are 12 residues in the CDR3. Germline V gene lookup returns CDR1 MNHEY and CDR2 SMNVEV (reference sequence). CDR3 region: CVSSLTGYEQYF. The CDR3 bases are TGTGTCAGCAGTTTAACTGGTTACGAGCAGTACTTC.

This clonotype turned up a few times. The V call is TRBV11-2, the J call TRBJ2-5; TRBD2 aligns across 16 bases. Unmatched junction bases numbered 2, after V lost 4 bases and J lost 3 bases. The CDR3 consists of 16 residues. CDR1 and CDR2 (germline): SGHAT, FQNNGV. CDR3 residues: CASSSGTSGGEETQYF. The CDR3 DNA is TGTGCCAGCAGCTCAGGGACTAGCGGGGGGGAAGAGACCCAGTACTTC.

This clonotype was seen more than once but under ten times. The V gene is TRBV5-1, the J gene TRBJ2-5; TRBD1 agrees at 7 bases. After removal of 3 bases from V and 5 bases from J, the junction contained 7 bases not matched to a gene. There are 14 residues in the CDR3. CDR1 is SGHRS, CDR2 YFSETQ, per germline. This CDR3 is CASSSSTGVETQYF. The CDR3 DNA reads as TGCGCCAGCAGCTCGTCTACAGGGGTCGAGACCCAGTACTTC.

The genes are TRBV4-3 and TRBJ2-2; D is possibly TRBD2 (6 bases). The germline CDR1 and CDR2 sequences are LGHNA and YSLEER. The V end lost 0 bases, the J end lost 5 bases, and 10 bases lay between the germline ends. The CDR3 has 15 amino acids. The CDR3, as DNA: TGCGCCAGCAGCCAAGAATTACGGGAGACCGGGGAGCTGTTTTTT. Protein sequence: CASSQELRETGELFF.

Details on this clonotype: One junction end does not reproduce the germline sequence, and a read error may be involved. The J gene is TRBJ2-7, the V gene TRBV9, with D perhaps matching TRBD1 (5 bases). The CDR3 is 14 residues long. The V gene's germline CDR1 is SGDLS and CDR2 YYNGEE. The CDR3 reads CTSSVAGHNYEQYF. For the CDR3, the DNA is TGTACCAGCAGCGTAGCCGGACACAACTACGAGCAGTACTTC.

The V call is TRBV7-6, the J call TRBJ1-3; the match to TRBD1 covers 8 bases. The CDR3 covers 18 residues. Trimming took 5 bases from V and 4 from J; bases not matched to a gene: 16. The germline V gene encodes CDR1 SGHVS and CDR2 FNYEAQ. The DNA of the CDR3 is TGTGCCAGCAGCCAAAACCCAGGACAGGGTTTGGGGGGAAACACCATATATTTT. It translates to CASSQNPGQGLGGNTIYF.

The chain couples TRBV13 to TRBJ2-1, with 13 bases fitting TRBD2. V was pared by 5 bases and J by 6 bases, with 13 bases of the junction left unmatched. CDR3 length equals 18 residues. Germline values: CDR1 PRHDT, CDR2 FYEKMQ (reference sequence). The CDR3 coding sequence is TGTGCCAGCAGCGGCCAGGGACTAGCGGGAAAGGTAGGCAATGAGCAGTTCTTC. It yields the protein CASSGQGLAGKVGNEQFF.

This clonotype was recorded many times. The rearrangement links TRBV29-1 to TRBJ1-2; D not resolved. Germline-derived CDR1 and CDR2 are SQVTM and ANQGSEA. This CDR3 contains 12 residues. The ends were cut back, 4 bases at V and 8 bases at J, with 14 bases in the middle. This chain's CDR3 is CSVVAQIEGYTF. Here the CDR3 DNA reads TGCAGCGTTGTAGCGCAGATAGAGGGCTACACCTTC.

This chain links TRBV12-3 or TRBV12-4 with TRBJ2-6; no clear D. The CDR3 is made up of 14 amino acids. Trimming left V 5 bases short and J 2 bases short, with 7 bases between. The CDR3: CASSGNAGANVLTF. The CDR3 nucleotides are TGTGCCAGCAGTGGGAACGCTGGGGCCAACGTCCTGACTTTC.

This clonotype was counted at least ten times. The chain joins TRBV5-6 to TRBJ2-2; 9 nucleotides align to TRBD1. The V gene end was trimmed by 6 bases and the J gene end by 3 bases; junction bases not matched to a gene: 9. This CDR3 has 16 residues. Germline V gives CDR1 SGHDT, CDR2 YYEEEE. CDR3 region: CASTSLDRGDTGELFF. The DNA for the CDR3 is TGTGCCAGCACCTCCCTGGACAGGGGCGACACCGGGGAGCTGTTTTTT.

Comment on this clonotype: Just one base apart from a much larger clone, this may be a read error. The rearrangement links TRBV4-3 to TRBJ1-2; possible D gene TRBD1, 6 bases. Germline V gives CDR1 LGHNA, CDR2 YSLEER. The CDR3 is made up of 15 amino acids. Here the CDR3 reads CAGSPDMGDRRGYTF. CDR3 sequence (DNA): TGCGCCGGCAGCCCAGATATGGGAGACAGGAGGGGCTACACCTTC.

The table lists this clonotype with a few counts. A junction end diverges from the germline sequence, so it may reflect a read error. This chain joins TRBV29-1 and TRBJ2-3, with 11 bases matching TRBD2. Germline CDR1 and CDR2: SQVTM and ANQGSEA. This CDR3 has 15 amino acids. Here the CDR3 reads CSVTTSGAHTDMQYF. The CDR3 nucleotides read TGCAGCGTGACGACTAGCGGGGCTCACACAGATATGCAGTATTTT.

This clonotype has a count of ten or more. The rearrangement joins TRBV20-1 to TRBJ2-1, with 11 bases fitting TRBD1. J gave up 10 bases and V 3 bases, and 5 bases lay outside the gene matches. Germline V gene sequence: CDR1 DFQATT, CDR2 SNEGSKA (reference sequence). The CDR3 runs to 13 residues. The CDR3 protein is CSASRTGGQEQFF. The CDR3 DNA reads TGCAGTGCTAGTAGGACAGGGGGCCAAGAGCAGTTCTTC.

A few counts support this clonotype. This chain links TRBV7-3 with TRBJ2-3; no clear D gene. From germline, CDR1 is SGHTA and CDR2 FQGTGA. The ends were cut back, 5 bases at V and 4 bases at J, with 10 bases in the middle. The CDR3 covers 13 residues. In DNA, the CDR3 is TGTGCCAGCAGCGTAGATCGGGCAGATACGCAGTATTTT. Translation gives CASSVDRADTQYF. The variable domain in full, completed from reference TRBV7-3 and TRBJ2-3, reads GAGVSQTPSNKVTEKGKYVELRCDPISGHTALYWYRQSLGQGPEFLIYFQGTGAADDSGLPNDRFFAVRPEGSVSTLKIQRTERGDSAVYLCASSVDRADTQYFGPGTRLTVL.

V usage is TRBV6-6 and J usage is TRBJ1-2; TRBD1 matches at 7 bases. Germline trimming cut 5 bases from V and 2 bases from J; bases unmatched to any gene: 8. There are 15 residues in the CDR3. Germline V gives CDR1 MNHNY, CDR2 SVGAGI (reference sequence). The DNA of the CDR3 is TGTGCCAGCAGTGCCCGGACAGGCGGCAACTATGGCTACACCTTC. It translates to CASSARTGGNYGYTF.

This clonotype was detected many times. V is TRBV20-1 and J is TRBJ2-3; 11 bases agree with TRBD2. The CDR3 has 18 residues. Germline CDR1 is DFQATT and CDR2 is SNEGSKA (reference sequence). V gave up 5 bases and J gave up 1 base; unmatched junction bases: 14. The CDR3 reads CSAGTSGSIYYGTDTQYF. The CDR3 region has the DNA TGCAGTGCTGGGACTAGCGGATCCATATATTACGGCACAGATACGCAGTATTTT.